This T cell receptor beta chain originates from a study of blood T cell repertoires in COVID-19. Trimming shortened V by 6 bases and J by 0 bases, and 14 bases separated the two germline ends. Germline CDR1 is MNHNY and CDR2 is SVGAGI (reference sequence). The CDR3 extends over 15 amino acids. TCRdb keeps only in-frame clones here, not all; method: immunoSEQ multiplex PCR. The sample lists roughly 160,000 clones, 86% occurring once. This receptor was obtained from a man aged 18-30 years with acute or convalescent COVID-19. What was sequenced was peripheral blood. The chain links TRBV6-6 to TRBJ1-2; D might be TRBD1 (5 bases). The CDR3 loop is CASRPYRQSNYGYTF. CDR3 bases: TGTGCCAGCAGGCCATACCGACAGTCTAACTATGGCTACACCTTC.